The next 2 T cell receptor beta chains were all read from a single sample in a study of T cell responses to AZD1222 COVID-19 vaccine. This table comes from immunoSEQ multiplex PCR, and its TCRdb copy is limited to in-frame clones, with some not included. The sample lists roughly 190,000 clones, more than 85% occurring once. Sequenced here: peripheral blood, sampled 28 days after the second AZD1222 dose. The source of these receptors is an adult who received the AZD1222 COVID-19 vaccine.

The chain carries TRBV30 and TRBJ1-3; D is ambiguous. Between the trimmed V and J ends, which lost 4 bases and 1 base, there was a span of 2 bases. CDR1 and CDR2 from the germline V gene are GTSNPN and SVGIG (reference sequence). CDR3 length: 11 amino acids. CDR3 amino acids: CAWTSGNTIYF. CDR3 coding DNA: TGTGCCTGGACGTCTGGAAACACCATATATTTT.

The chain uses TRBV5-5 and TRBJ1-5, with D perhaps TRBD1 (6 bases). Germline V gene sequence: CDR1 SGHKS, CDR2 YYEKEE (reference sequence). Trimming removed 0 bases from V and 3 bases from J, with 13 bases in between. The CDR3 spans 16 residues. The CDR3 is CASSLVFGGDNQPQHF. As DNA, the CDR3 is TGTGCCAGCAGCTTGGTATTTGGGGGCGACAATCAGCCCCAGCATTTT.